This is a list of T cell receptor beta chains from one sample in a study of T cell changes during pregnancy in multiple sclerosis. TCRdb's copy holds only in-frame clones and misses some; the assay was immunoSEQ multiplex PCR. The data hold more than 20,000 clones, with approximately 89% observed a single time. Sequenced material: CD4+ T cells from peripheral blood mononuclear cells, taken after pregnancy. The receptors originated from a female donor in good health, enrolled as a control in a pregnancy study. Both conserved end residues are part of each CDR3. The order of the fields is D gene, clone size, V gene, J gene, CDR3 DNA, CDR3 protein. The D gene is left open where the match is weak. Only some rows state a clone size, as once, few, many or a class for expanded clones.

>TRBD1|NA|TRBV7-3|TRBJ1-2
TGTGCCAGAAGACAGGGCTGCGGCTACACCTTC
CARRQGCGYTF
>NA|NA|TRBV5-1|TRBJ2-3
TGCGCCAGCAGCCGCACTAGCACAGATACGCAGTATTTT
CASSRTSTDTQYF
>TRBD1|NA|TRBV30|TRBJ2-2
TGTGCCTGGGGTGGACAGGGCCTAGCCGGGGAGCTGTTTTTT
CAWGGQGLAGELFF
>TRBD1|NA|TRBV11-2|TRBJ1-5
TGTGCCAGCAGCTTACCCGGGACAGACAATCAGCCCCAGCATTTT
CASSLPGTDNQPQHF
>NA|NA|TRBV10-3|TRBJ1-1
TGTGCCATCAGGGACGTCTCGCTAGGGGACACTGAAGCTTTCTTT
CAIRDVSLGDTEAFF
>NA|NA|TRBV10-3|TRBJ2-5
TGTGCCATCAGCGGCACCAAGGGGGAGACCCAGTACTTC
CAISGTKGETQYF
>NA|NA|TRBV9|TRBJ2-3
TGTGCCAGTCGAAGGAGGACAGATACGCAGTATTTT
CASRRRTDTQYF
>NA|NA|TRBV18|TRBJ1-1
TGTGCCAGCTCACCAGAGTTTGTGGACACTGAAGCTTTCTTT
CASSPEFVDTEAFF
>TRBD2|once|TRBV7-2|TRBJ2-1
TGTGCCAGCAGCTTGGGACTAGCGTACAATGAGCAGTTCTTC
CASSLGLAYNEQFF
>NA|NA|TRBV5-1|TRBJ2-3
TGCGCCAGCAGCGTCCCCGCAAACCCTGACTCAGATACGCAGTATTTT
CASSVPANPDSDTQYF
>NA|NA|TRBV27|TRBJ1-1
TGTGCCAGCAGTTTATTTCCAGGGCACACTGAAGCTTTCTTT
CASSLFPGHTEAFF
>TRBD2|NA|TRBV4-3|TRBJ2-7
TGCGCCAGCAGCCAAGGAAGACTAGCCCAGGGATCTCCCTACGAGCAGTACTTC
CASSQGRLAQGSPYEQYF
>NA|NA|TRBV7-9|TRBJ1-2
TGTGCCAGCAGCTTAGCCGCCGGGACTATTTATGGCTACACCTTC
CASSLAAGTIYGYTF
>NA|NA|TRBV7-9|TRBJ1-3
TGTGCCAGCACCCTAGTGGGCTCTGGAAACACCATATATTTT
CASTLVGSGNTIYF
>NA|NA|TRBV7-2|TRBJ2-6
TGTGCCAGCAGCCTCGGAGGGACTGGGGTCAACGTCCTGACTTTC
CASSLGGTGVNVLTF
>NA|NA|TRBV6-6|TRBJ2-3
TGTGCCAGCAGTTACGGGAGGGGACAAAACACAGATACGCAGTATTTT
CASSYGRGQNTDTQYF
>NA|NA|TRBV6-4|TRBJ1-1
TGTGCCACCGTGATGCGGCTGAACACTGAAGCTTTCTTT
CATVMRLNTEAFF
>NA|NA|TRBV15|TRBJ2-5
TGTGCCACCAGCAGAGGACGGAGTAAAGAGACCCAGTACTTC
CATSRGRSKETQYF
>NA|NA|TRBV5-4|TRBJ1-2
TGTGCCAGCAGCTTGGCCGGCGCAGGGGTCGTTGGCTACACCTTC
CASSLAGAGVVGYTF
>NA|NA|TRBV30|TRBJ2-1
TGTGCCTGGAGTGTAGGACAGAACAATGAGCAGTTCTTC
CAWSVGQNNEQFF
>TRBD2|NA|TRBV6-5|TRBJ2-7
TGTGCCAGCAGTTACTCTAGCGGGGTCTACGAGCAGTACTTC
CASSYSSGVYEQYF
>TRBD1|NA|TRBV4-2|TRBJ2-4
TGTGCCAGCAGCCAAGAGGTAGGGACAGGGTTGAACATTCAGTACTTC
CASSQEVGTGLNIQYF
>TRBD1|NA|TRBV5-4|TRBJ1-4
TGTGCCAGCAGCTTGGGGGACAGATCAACTAATGAAAAACTGTTTTTT
CASSLGDRSTNEKLFF
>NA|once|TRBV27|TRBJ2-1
TGTGCCAGCAGTCCAACGGGAAGCTCCTACAATGAGCAGTTCTTC
CASSPTGSSYNEQFF
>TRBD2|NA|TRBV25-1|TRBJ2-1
TGTGCCAGCAGTGCGGTCTGGGGGGGTCTGTACAATGAGCAGTTCTTC
CASSAVWGGLYNEQFF
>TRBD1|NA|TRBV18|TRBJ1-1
TGTGCCAGCTCACCAGAGCAAGGGACAGGCCAGGGTTTCTTT
CASSPEQGTGQGFF
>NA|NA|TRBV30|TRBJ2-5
TGTGCCTGGAGGCCGATCGGAGGGTGGGAGACCCAGTACTTC
CAWRPIGGWETQYF
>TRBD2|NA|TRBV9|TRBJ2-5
TGTGCCAGCAGCGTCCAAGGGGAGGGGACCCAGTACTTC
CASSVQGEGTQYF
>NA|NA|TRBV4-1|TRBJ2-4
TGCGCCAGCAGCCAAGCAACGAGTAGCGGCGGTGAAAACATTCAGTACTTC
CASSQATSSGGENIQYF
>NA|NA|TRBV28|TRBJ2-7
TGTGCCAGCAGCGAGACAGGGAGGAACGAGCAGTACTTC
CASSETGRNEQYF
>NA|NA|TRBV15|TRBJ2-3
TGTGCCACCAGCAGTCAGGGCAGCACAGGTACGCAGTATTTT
CATSSQGSTGTQYF
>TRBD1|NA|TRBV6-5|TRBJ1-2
TGTGCCAGCAGTTACCAACTAACAGGGGGCGGAGGCTACACCTTC
CASSYQLTGGGGYTF
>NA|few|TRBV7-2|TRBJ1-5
TGTGCCAGCAGCTTGAGGGGGAATCAGCCCCAGCATTTT
CASSLRGNQPQHF
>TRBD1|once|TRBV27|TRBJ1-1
TGTGCCAGCAAGGAACAGGGGGCCACTGAAGCTTTCTTT
CASKEQGATEAFF
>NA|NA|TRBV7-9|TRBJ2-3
TGTGCCAGCAGCTGGGACACCGACACAGATACGCAGTATTTT
CASSWDTDTDTQYF
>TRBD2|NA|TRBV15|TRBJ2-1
TGTGCCACCAGCCCACGTTTCGCACTAGCGGACTACAATGAGCAGTTCTTC
CATSPRFALADYNEQFF
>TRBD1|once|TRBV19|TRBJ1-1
TGTGCCAGTAGTATTGAGGGACAGGGGGTATCGGAAGCTTTCTTT
CASSIEGQGVSEAFF
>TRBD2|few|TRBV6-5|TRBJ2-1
TGTGCCAGCAAGAGGCTAGCGGGGTACAATGAGCAGTTCTTC
CASKRLAGYNEQFF
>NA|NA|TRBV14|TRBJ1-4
TGTGCCAGCAGCCAAGGAGTATGGGAGAGTGGGACTAATGAAAAACTGTTTTTT
CASSQGVWESGTNEKLFF
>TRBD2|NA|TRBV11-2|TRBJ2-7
TGTGCCAGCAGCACGGGACTAGCGGGAGTTGGCGAGCAGTACTTC
CASSTGLAGVGEQYF
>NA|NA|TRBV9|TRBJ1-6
TGTGCCAGCAGCGTAGGTCCGGGTGGTTCACCCCTCCACTTT
CASSVGPGGSPLHF
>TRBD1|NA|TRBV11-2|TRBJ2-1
TGTGCCAGCGGGGACAGGAATAAAAATGAGCAGTTCTTC
CASGDRNKNEQFF
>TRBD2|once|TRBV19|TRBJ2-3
TGTGCCAGTAGTATAGCGGGAGGGGGCACAGATACGCAGTATTTT
CASSIAGGGTDTQYF
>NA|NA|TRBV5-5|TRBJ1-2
TGTGCCAGCAGGCACACGGGGGATAAGGATGGCTACACCTTC
CASRHTGDKDGYTF
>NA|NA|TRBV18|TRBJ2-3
TGTGCCAGCTCACCCCACGAGGTTCGTACAGATACGCAGTATTTT
CASSPHEVRTDTQYF
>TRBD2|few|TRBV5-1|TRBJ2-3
TGCGCCAGCAGCTTGGCCAGCGGGGGGATGGATACGCAGTATTTT
CASSLASGGMDTQYF